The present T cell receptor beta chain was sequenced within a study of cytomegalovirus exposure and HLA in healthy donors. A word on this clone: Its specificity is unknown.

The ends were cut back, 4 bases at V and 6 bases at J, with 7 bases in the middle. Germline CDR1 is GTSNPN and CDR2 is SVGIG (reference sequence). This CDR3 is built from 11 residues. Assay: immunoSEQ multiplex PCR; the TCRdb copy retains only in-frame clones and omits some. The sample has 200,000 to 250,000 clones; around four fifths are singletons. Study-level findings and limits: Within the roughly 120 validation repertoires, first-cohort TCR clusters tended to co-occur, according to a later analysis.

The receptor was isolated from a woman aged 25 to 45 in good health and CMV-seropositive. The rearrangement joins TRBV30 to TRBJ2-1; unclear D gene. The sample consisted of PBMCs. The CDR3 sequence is CAWNGFNEQFF. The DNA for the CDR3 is TGTGCCTGGAATGGGTTCAATGAGCAGTTCTTC.